The clone carrying this TCR beta chain was detected once. The data belong to a study of T cells in Graves' hyperthyroidism and ophthalmopathy. The TCR beta CDR3 regions underwent amplification using RNA transcripts as the source. The TCR CDR3 first-round RT-PCR relied on the HTBI primer set. TCRdb called the multiplex PCR reads again in MiXCR, with one record for every CDR3 protein. Of 200,000 to 300,000 distinct CDR3 sequences in the sample, roughly a quarter were seen once. The CDR3 consists of 14 residues. Germline CDR1 DFQATT, CDR2 SNEGSKA (reference sequence). Trimming shortened V by 0 bases and J by 5 bases, and 11 bases separated the two germline ends. Patients affected by ophthalmopathy presented a Clinical Activity Score of at least 3, a NOSPECS grade of at least 4, and disease duration below 3 months. Investigators excluded patients with uncontrolled infection, other autoimmune disease, pregnancy or lactation.

The receptor was derived from a woman aged 35 to 49 with Graves' ophthalmopathy. The genes are TRBV20-1 and TRBJ1-5, with D perhaps TRBD1 (6 bases). Sequencing was done on a sample of blood. The CDR3 nucleotides are TGCAGTGCTAGAGATTTCCGGACAGATCAGCCCCAGCATTTT. Translation: CSARDFRTDQPQHF.